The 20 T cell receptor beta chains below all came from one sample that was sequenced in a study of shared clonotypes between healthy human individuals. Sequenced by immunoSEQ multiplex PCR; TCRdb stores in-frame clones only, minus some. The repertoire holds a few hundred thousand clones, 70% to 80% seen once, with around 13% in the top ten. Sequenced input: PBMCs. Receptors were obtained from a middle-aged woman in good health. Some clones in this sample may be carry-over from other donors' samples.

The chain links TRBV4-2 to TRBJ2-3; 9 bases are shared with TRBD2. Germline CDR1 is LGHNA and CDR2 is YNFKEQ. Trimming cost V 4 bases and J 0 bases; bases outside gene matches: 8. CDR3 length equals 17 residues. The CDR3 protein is CASSLEGLAESTDTQYF. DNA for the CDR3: TGTGCCAGCAGCCTTGAGGGACTAGCAGAAAGCACAGATACGCAGTATTTT.

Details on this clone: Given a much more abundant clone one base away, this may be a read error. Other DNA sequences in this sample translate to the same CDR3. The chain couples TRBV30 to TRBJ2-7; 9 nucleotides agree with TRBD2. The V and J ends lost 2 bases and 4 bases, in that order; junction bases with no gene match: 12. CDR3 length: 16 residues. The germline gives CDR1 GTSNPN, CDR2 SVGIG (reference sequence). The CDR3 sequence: CAWSLYVTSGSYEQYF. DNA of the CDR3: TGTGCCTGGAGTCTATATGTGACTAGCGGTTCATACGAGCAGTACTTC.

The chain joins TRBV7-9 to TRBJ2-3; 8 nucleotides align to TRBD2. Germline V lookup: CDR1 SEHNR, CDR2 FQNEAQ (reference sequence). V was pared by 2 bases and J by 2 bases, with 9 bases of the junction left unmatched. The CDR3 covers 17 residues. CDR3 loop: CASSLLLAGGLTDTQYF. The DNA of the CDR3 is TGTGCCAGCAGCTTACTCCTAGCGGGCGGACTCACAGATACGCAGTATTTT.

In DNA, the CDR3 is TGCGCCAGCAGCTTGCAACCACAAGAGACCCAGTACTTC. Residues: CASSLQPQETQYF. The V and J genes are TRBV5-1 and TRBJ2-5; D gene unclear. Trimming removed 1 base at V and 2 bases at J, with 6 bases between. This CDR3 is built from 13 residues. Germline-derived CDR1 and CDR2 are SGHRS and YFSETQ.

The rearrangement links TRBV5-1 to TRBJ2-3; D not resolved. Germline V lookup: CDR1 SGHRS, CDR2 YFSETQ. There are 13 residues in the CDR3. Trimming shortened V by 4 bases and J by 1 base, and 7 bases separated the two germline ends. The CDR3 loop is CASSNAGTDTQYF. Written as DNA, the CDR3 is TGCGCCAGCAGCAATGCTGGCACAGATACGCAGTATTTT. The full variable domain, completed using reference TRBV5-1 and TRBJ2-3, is KAGVTQTPRYLIKTRGQQVTLSCSPISGHRSVSWYQQTPGQGLQFLFEYFSETQRNKGNFPGRFSGRQFSNSRSEMNVSTLELGDSALYLCASSNAGTDTQYFGPGTRLTVL.

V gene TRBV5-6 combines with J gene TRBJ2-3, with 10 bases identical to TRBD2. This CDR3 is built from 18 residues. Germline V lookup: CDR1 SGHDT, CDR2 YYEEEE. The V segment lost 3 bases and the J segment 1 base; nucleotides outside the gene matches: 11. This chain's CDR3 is CASSSRGLAGERTDTQYF. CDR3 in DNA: TGTGCCAGCAGCTCCAGAGGTCTAGCGGGAGAGCGCACAGATACGCAGTATTTT.

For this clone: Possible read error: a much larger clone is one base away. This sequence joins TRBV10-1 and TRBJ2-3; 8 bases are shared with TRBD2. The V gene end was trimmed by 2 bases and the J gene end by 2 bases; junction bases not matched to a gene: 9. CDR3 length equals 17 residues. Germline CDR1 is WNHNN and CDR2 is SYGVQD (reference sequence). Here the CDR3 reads CASSEASGQALTDTQYF. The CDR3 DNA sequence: TGCGCCAGCAGTGAGGCTAGCGGGCAGGCCCTCACAGATACGCAGTATTTT.

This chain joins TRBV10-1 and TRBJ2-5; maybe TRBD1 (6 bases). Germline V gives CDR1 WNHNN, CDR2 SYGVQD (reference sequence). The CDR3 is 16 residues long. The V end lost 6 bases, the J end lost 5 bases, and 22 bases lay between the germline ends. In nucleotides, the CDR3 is TGCGCCAGCAGCGAATCCACAGGGAGTGGTCAGGAGACCCAGTACTTC. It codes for CASSESTGSGQETQYF.

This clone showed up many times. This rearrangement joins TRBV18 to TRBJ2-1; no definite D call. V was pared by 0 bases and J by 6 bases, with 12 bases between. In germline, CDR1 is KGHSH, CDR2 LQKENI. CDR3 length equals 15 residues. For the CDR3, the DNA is TGTGCCAGCTCACCACCAAGCATTGACGGCAATGAGCAGTTCTTC. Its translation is CASSPPSIDGNEQFF.

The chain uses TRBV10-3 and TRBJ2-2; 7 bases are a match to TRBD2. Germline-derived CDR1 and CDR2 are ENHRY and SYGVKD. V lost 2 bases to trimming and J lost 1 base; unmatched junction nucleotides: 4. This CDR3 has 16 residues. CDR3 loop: CAISEQPSGNTGELFF. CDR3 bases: TGTGCCATCAGTGAGCAACCTAGCGGGAACACCGGGGAGCTGTTTTTT.

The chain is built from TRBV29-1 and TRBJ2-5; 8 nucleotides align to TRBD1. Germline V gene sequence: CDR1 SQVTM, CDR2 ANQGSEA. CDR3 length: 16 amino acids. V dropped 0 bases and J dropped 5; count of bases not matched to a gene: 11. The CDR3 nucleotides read TGCAGCGTTGAAGATCCTCATGGACAGGGTTTGGAGACCCAGTACTTC. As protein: CSVEDPHGQGLETQYF. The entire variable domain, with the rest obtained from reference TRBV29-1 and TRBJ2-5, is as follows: SAVISQKPSRDICQRGTSLTIQCQVDSQVTMMFWYRQQPGQSLTLIATANQGSEATYESGFVIDKFPISRPNLTFSTLTVSNMSPEDSSIYLCSVEDPHGQGLETQYFGPGTRLLVL.

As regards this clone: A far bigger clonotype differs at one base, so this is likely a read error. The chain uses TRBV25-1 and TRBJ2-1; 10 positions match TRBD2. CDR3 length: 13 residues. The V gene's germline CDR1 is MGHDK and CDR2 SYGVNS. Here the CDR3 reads CTSRGLAPNEQFF. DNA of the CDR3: TGTACCAGCAGGGGACTAGCGCCCAATGAGCAGTTCTTC.

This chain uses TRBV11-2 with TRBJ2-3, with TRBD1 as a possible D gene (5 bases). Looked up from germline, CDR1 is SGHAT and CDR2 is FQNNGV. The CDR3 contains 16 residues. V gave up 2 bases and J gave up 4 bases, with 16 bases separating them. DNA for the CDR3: TGTGCCAGCAGCTTAAAGGGGCAGGGTGGGCCAGATACGCAGTATTTT. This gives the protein CASSLKGQGGPDTQYF. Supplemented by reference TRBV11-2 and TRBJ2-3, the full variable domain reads EAGVAQSPRYKIIEKRQSVAFWCNPISGHATLYWYQQILGQGPKLLIQFQNNGVVDDSQLPKDRFSAERLKGVDSTLKIQPAKLEDSAVYLCASSLKGQGGPDTQYFGPGTRLTVL.

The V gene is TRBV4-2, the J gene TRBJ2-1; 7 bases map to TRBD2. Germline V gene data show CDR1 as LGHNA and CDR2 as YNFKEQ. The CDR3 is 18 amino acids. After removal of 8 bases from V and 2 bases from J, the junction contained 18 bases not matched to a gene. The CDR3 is CASRPTPGASGPYNEQFF. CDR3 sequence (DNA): TGTGCCAGCCGTCCTACCCCCGGAGCTAGCGGACCCTACAATGAGCAGTTCTTC.

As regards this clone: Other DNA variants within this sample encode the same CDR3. The CDR3 here is CASSEDRVYEQYF. The CDR3 DNA reads as TGTGCCAGCAGTGAGGACAGAGTCTACGAGCAGTACTTC. The chain uses TRBV2 and TRBJ2-7, with D possibly matching TRBD1 (6 bases). V dropped 3 bases and J dropped 3 bases, with 9 bases sitting between them. This CDR3 spans 13 amino acids. Germline CDR1 reads SNHLY; CDR2 reads FYNNEI.

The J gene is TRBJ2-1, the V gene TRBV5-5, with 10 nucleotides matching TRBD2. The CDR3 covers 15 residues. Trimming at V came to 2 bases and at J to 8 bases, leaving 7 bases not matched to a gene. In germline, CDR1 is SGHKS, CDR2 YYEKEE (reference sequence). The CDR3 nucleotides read TGTGCCAGCAGCTTCAGCGGGAGGGCCTTTCATGAGCAGTTCTTC. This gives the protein CASSFSGRAFHEQFF.

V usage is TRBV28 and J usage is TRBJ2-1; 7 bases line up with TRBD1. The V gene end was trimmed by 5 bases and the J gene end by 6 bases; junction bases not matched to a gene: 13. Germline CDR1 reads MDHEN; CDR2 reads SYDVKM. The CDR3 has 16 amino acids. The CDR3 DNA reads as TGTGCCAGCAGTCTGGATAGGGGGCGGATCGTCAATGAGCAGTTCTTC. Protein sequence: CASSLDRGRIVNEQFF. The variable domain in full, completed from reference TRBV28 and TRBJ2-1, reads DVKVTQSSRYLVKRTGEKVFLECVQDMDHENMFWYRQDPGLGLRLIYFSYDVKMKEKGDIPEGYSVSREKKERFSLILESASTNQTSMYLCASSLDRGRIVNEQFFGPGTRLTVL.

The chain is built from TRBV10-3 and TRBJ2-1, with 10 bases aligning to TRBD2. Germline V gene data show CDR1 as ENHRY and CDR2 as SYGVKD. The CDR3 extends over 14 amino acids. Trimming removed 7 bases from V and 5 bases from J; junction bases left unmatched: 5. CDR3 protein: CAIKQLAGNNEQFF. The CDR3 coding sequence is TGTGCCATCAAGCAACTAGCGGGAAACAATGAGCAGTTCTTC.

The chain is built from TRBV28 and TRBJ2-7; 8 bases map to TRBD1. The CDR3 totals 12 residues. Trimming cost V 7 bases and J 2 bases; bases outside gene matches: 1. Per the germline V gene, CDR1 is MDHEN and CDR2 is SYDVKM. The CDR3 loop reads CASTGQAYEQYF. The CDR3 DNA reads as TGTGCCAGCACGGGACAGGCCTACGAGCAGTACTTC.

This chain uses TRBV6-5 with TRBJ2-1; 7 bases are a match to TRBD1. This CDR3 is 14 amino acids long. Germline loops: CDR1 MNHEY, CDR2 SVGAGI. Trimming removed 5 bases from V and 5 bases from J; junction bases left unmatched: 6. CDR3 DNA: TGTGCCAGCAGTAGAGGGGGCGCCCACAATGAGCAGTTCTTC. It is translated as CASSRGGAHNEQFF.